This T cell receptor beta chain was recorded in a study of CD8+CD57+ T cells in acquired aplastic anemia. Study summary: Sorting CD4+ and CD8+ cells gave DNA averaging 3.2 ug. The average read count for CD4+ cells in healthy donors was some 9.9 million. Whole-study findings and limits: Common to patients and controls were twenty-nine CD8+ CDR3 sequences.

The CDR3 totals 12 residues. Germline V gene data show CDR1 as LNHDA and CDR2 as SQIVND (reference sequence). V trimming: 8 bases; J trimming: 7 bases; junction bases outside the gene matches: 7. The TCR beta profiling, which covered VDJ combination and CDR3 sequence, was carried out using genomic DNA as the template. MiXCR was run by TCRdb on the reads, yielding one entry per CDR3 protein. The table shows roughly 63,000 distinct CDR3 sequences, with roughly half occurring only once. By its share, this clonotype is medium-sized. Antigen: not known. The clonotype originates from a human donor in good health, serving as a control. Sample: sorted CD4+, CD8+, or CD8+CD57+ T cells (not recorded which) from PBMCs. The chain joins TRBV19 to TRBJ1-1, with 7 bases aligning to TRBD1. CDR3 DNA: TGTGCCAGTGGAGGGACAGTCCTTGAAGCTTTCTTT. Protein sequence: CASGGTVLEAFF.